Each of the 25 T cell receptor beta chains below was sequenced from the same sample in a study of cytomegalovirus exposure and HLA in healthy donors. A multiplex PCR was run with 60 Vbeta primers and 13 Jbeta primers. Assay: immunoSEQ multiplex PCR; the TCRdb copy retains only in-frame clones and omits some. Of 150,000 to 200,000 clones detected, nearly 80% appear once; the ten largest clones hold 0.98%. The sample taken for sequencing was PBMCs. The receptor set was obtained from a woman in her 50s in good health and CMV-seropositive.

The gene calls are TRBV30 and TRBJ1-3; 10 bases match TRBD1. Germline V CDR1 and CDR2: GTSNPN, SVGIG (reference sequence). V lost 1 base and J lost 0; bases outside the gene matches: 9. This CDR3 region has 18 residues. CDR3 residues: CAWSGDRGPPFSGNTIYF. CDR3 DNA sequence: TGTGCCTGGAGTGGGGACAGGGGTCCCCCTTTCTCTGGAAACACCATATATTTT. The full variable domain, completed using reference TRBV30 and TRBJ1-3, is SQTIHQWPATLVQPVGSPLSLECTVEGTSNPNLYWYRQAAGRGLQLLFYSVGIGQISSEVPQNLSASRPQDRQFILSSKKLLLSDSGFYLCAWSGDRGPPFSGNTIYFGEGSWLTVV.

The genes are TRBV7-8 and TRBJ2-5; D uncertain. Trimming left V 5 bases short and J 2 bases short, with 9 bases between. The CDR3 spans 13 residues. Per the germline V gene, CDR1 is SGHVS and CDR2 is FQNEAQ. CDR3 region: CASSLGQQETQYF. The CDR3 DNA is TGTGCCAGCAGCCTAGGCCAGCAAGAGACCCAGTACTTC.

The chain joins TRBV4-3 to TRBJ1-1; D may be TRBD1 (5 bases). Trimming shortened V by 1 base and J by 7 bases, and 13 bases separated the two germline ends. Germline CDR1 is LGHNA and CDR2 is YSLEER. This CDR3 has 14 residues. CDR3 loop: CASSQGGGSYEAFF. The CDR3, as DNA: TGCGCCAGCAGCCAAGGCGGGGGGAGTTATGAAGCTTTCTTT.

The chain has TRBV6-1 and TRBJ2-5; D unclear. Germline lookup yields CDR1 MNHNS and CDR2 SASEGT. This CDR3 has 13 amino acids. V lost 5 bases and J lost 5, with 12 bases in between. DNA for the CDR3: TGTGCCAGCAGTAAAACGACTGTCGAGACCCAGTACTTC. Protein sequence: CASSKTTVETQYF.

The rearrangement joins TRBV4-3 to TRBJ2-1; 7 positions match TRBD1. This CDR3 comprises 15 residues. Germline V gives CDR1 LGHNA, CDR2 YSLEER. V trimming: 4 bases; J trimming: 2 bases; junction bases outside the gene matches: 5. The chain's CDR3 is CASSPRQGPYNEQFF. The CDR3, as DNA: TGCGCCAGCAGCCCTCGACAGGGTCCCTACAATGAGCAGTTCTTC.

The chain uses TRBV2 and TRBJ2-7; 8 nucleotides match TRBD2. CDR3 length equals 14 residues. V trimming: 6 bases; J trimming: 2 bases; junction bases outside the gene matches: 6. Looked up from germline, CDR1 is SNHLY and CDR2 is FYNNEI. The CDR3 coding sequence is TGTGCCAGCAGCTCGTCGGGACTAGCCTACGAGCAGTACTTC. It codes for CASSSSGLAYEQYF.

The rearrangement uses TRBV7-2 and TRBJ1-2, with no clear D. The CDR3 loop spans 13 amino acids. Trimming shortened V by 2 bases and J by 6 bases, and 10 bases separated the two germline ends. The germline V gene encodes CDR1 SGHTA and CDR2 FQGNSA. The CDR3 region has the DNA TGTGCCAGCAGCTTACCGGGAACCAATGGCTACACCTTC. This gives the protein CASSLPGTNGYTF.

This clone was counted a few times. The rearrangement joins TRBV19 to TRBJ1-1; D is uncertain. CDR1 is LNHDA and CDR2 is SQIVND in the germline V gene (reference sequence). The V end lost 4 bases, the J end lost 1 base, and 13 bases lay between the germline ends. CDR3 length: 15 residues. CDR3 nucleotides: TGTGCCAGTAGTACACGGTCCCTCGGGAACACTGAAGCTTTCTTT. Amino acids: CASSTRSLGNTEAFF. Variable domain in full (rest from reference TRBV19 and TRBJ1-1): DGGITQSPKYLFRKEGQNVTLSCEQNLNHDAMYWYRQDPGQGLRLIYYSQIVNDFQKGDIAEGYSVSREKKESFPLTVTSAQKNPTAFYLCASSTRSLGNTEAFFGQGTRLTVV.

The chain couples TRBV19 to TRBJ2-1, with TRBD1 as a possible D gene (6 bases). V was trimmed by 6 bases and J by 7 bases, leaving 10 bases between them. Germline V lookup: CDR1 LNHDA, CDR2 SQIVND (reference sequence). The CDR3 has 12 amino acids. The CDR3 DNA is TGTGCCAGTAGGCAAGGGGGTAATGAGCAGTTCTTC. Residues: CASRQGGNEQFF. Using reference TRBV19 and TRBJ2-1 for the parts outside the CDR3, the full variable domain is DGGITQSPKYLFRKEGQNVTLSCEQNLNHDAMYWYRQDPGQGLRLIYYSQIVNDFQKGDIAEGYSVSREKKESFPLTVTSAQKNPTAFYLCASRQGGNEQFFGPGTRLTVL.

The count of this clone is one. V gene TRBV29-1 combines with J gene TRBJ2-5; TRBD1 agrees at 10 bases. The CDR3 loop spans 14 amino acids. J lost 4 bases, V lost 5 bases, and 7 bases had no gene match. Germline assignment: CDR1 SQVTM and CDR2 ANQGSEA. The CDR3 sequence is CSVLKGTGVETQYF. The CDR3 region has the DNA TGCAGCGTTTTAAAGGGGACAGGGGTAGAGACCCAGTACTTC.

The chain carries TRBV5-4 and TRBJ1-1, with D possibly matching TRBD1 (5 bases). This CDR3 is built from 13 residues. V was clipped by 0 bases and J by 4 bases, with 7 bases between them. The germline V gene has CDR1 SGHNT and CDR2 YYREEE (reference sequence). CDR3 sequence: CASSLAQGTEAFF. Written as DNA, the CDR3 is TGTGCCAGCAGCTTGGCTCAGGGCACTGAAGCTTTCTTT.

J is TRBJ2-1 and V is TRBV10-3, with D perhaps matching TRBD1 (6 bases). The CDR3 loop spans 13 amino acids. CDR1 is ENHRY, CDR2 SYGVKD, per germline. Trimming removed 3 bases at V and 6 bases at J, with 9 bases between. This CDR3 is CAISETGRNEQFF. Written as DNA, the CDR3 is TGTGCCATCAGTGAAACAGGGCGCAATGAGCAGTTCTTC.

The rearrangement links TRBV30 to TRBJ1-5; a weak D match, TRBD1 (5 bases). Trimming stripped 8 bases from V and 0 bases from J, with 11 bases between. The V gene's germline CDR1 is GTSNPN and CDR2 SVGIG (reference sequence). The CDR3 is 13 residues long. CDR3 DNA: TGTGCCGGGGCCACGAGTAGCAATCAGCCCCAGCATTTT. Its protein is CAGATSSNQPQHF.

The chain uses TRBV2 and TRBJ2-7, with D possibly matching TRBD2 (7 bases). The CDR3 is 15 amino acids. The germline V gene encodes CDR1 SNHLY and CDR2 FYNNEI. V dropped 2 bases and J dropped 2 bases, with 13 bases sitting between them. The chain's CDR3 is CASSERGASAYEQYF. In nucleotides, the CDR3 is TGTGCCAGCAGTGAACGGGGGGCTAGCGCCTACGAGCAGTACTTC.

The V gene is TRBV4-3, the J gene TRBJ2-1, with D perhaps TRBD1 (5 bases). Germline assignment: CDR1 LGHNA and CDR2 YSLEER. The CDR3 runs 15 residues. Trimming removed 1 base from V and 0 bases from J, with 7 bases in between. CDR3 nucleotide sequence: TGCGCCAGCAGCCAAGGACAGAGCTCCTACAATGAGCAGTTCTTC. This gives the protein CASSQGQSSYNEQFF.

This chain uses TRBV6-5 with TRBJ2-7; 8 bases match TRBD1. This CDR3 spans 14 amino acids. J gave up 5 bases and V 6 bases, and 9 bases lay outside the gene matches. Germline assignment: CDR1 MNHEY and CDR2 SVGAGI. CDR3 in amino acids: CASSRTGFGDEQYF. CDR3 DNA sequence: TGTGCCAGCAGCAGGACAGGGTTTGGGGACGAGCAGTACTTC.

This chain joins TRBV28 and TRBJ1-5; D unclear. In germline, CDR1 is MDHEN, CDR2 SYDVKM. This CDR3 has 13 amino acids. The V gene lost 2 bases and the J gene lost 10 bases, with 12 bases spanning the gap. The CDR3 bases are TGTGCCAGCAGTTTACCAGGTAACTCACCCCAGCATTTT. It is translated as CASSLPGNSPQHF.

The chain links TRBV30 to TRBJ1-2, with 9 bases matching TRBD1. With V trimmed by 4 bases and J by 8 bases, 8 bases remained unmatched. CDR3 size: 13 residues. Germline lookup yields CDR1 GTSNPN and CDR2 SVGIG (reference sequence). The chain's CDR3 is CAWTRDRVSGYTF. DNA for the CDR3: TGTGCCTGGACTCGGGACAGGGTATCCGGCTACACCTTC.

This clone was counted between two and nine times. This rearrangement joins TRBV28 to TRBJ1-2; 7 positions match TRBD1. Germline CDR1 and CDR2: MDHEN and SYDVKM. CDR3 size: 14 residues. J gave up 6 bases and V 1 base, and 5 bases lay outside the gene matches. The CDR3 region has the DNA TGTGCCAGCAGTTTATTTACAGGGGAGAATGGCTACACCTTC. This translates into CASSLFTGENGYTF.

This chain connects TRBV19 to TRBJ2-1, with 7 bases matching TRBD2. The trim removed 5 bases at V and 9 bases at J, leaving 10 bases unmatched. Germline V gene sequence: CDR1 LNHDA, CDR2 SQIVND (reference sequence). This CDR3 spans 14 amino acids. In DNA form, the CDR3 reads TGTGCCAGTAGTCCCGGCGGGGGTATTATTGAGCAGTTCTTC. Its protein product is CASSPGGGIIEQFF. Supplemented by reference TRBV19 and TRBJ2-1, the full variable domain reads DGGITQSPKYLFRKEGQNVTLSCEQNLNHDAMYWYRQDPGQGLRLIYYSQIVNDFQKGDIAEGYSVSREKKESFPLTVTSAQKNPTAFYLCASSPGGGIIEQFFGPGTRLTVL.

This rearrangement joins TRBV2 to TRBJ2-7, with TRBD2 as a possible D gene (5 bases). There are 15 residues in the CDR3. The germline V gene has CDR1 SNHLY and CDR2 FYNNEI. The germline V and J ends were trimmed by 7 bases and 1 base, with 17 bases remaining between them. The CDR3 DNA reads TGTGCCAGCATCGTAGACATCAGCGGATCCTACGAGCAGTACTTC. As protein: CASIVDISGSYEQYF. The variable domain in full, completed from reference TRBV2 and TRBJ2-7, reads EPEVTQTPSHQVTQMGQEVILRCVPISNHLYFYWYRQILGQKVEFLVSFYNNEISEKSEIFDDQFSVERPDGSNFTLKIRSTKLEDSAMYFCASIVDISGSYEQYFGPGTRLTVT.

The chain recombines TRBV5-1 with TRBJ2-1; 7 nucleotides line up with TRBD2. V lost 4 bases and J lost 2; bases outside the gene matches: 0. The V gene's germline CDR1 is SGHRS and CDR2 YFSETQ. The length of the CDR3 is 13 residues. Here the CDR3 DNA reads TGCGCCAGCAGCGGGGGGGCCTACAATGAGCAGTTCTTC. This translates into CASSGGAYNEQFF.

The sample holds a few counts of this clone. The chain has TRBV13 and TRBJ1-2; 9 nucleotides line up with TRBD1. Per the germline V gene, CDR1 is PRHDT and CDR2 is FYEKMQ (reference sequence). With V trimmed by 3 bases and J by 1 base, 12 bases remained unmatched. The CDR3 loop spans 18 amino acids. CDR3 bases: TGTGCCAGCAGCTTCGCCGATAACAGGGGGCTAATTAACTATGGCTACACCTTC. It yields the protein CASSFADNRGLINYGYTF.

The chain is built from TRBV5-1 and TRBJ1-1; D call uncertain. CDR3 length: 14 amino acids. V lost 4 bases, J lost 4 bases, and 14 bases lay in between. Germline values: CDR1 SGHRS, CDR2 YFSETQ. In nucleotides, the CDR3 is TGCGCCAGCAGCCTGGCGGGGTCTCCCACTGAAGCTTTCTTT. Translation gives CASSLAGSPTEAFF.

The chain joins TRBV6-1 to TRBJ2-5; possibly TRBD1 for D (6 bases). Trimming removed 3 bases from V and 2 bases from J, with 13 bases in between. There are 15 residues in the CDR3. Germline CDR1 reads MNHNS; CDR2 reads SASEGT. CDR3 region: CASSDVGAGQETQYF. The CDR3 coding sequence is TGTGCCAGCAGTGATGTGGGGGCCGGACAAGAGACCCAGTACTTC.